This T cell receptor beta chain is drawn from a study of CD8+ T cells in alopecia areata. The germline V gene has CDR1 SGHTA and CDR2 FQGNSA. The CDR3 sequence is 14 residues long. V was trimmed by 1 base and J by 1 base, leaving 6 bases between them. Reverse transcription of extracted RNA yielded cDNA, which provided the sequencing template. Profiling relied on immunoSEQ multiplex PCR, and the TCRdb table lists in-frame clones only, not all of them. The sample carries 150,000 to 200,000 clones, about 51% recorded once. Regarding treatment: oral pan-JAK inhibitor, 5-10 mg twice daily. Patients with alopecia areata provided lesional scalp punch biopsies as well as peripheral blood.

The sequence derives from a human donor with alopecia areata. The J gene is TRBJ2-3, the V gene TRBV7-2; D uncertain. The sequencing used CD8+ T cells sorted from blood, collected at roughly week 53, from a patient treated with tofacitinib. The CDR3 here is CASSLGAGTDTQYF. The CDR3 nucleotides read TGTGCCAGCAGCTTAGGGGCCGGCACAGATACGCAGTATTTT.